This entry is about one TCR beta chain. These data belong to a study of technical replicates of blood from a handful of donors. The CDR3 runs to 16 residues. V dropped 5 bases and J dropped 3; count of bases not matched to a gene: 10. Germline CDR1 and CDR2: SEHNR and FQNEAQ (reference sequence). The protocol was immunoSEQ multiplex PCR, while the TCRdb copy is restricted to in-frame clones and leaves out a portion. The top ten hold about 4.8% of the sample, which has roughly 60,000 clones, around 88% seen once. The chain joins TRBV7-9 to TRBJ2-7; 10 bases agree with TRBD2. Sequenced material: PBMCs. The clonotype comes from a human donor in good health. Some clones in this sample may be carry-over from other donors' samples. CDR3 residues: CASSRNPGTSVYEQYF. DNA for the CDR3: TGTGCCAGCAGCCGAAATCCCGGGACTAGCGTCTACGAGCAGTACTTC.